This T cell receptor (beta chain) originates from a study of cytomegalovirus exposure and HLA in healthy donors. The PCR contained 60 Vbeta and 13 Jbeta primers. The method was immunoSEQ multiplex PCR; TCRdb's version includes in-frame clones alone and lacks a portion of them. The data show 160,000 or so clones, roughly 80% seen once. The CDR3 runs to 16 residues. Per the germline V gene, CDR1 is SGHRS and CDR2 is YFSETQ. Trimming stripped 0 bases from V and 6 bases from J, with 18 bases between. The chain combines TRBV5-1 with TRBJ1-2; D is unresolved. The receptor was derived from a male donor in good health and CMV-seropositive. The specimen sequenced was PBMCs. CDR3 in DNA: TGCGCCAGCAGCTTGGCGGGTGTCTCATACGTCCATGGCTACACCTTC. Protein: CASSLAGVSYVHGYTF.